These T cell receptor beta chains were read from a single sample in a study of graft-versus-host responses after intestinal transplantation. Their antigens remain unidentified. The protocol was immunoSEQ multiplex PCR, while the TCRdb copy is restricted to in-frame clones and leaves out a portion. The table has fewer than 95,000 clones, about 90% seen once. This specimen consisted of unstimulated CD8+ T cells sorted from spleen or lymph node cells, obtained before transplant. All receptors derive from a human donor who was the organ donor for an intestinal transplant. Each CDR3 is given with its conserved first and last residue. The D gene is left open where the match is weak. Rows may omit the clone size; those that give it use once, few, many or a size class.

TRBD2,TRBV13,-,TRBJ2-5,TGTGCCAGCAGCCATCGACTAGCGGGGAGACAAGAGACCCAGTACTTC,CASSHRLAGRQETQYF
TRBD1,TRBV11-2,-,TRBJ2-4,TGTGCCAGCAGCTCCCGACAGGGAGCAAACATTCAGTACTTC,CASSSRQGANIQYF
-,TRBV19,few,TRBJ1-1,TGTGCCAGTAGTATAGGAGGGCAGGGGGCTTTCTTT,CASSIGGQGAFF
TRBD2,TRBV27,-,TRBJ2-1,TGTGCCAGCAGTTTAATTGGGGGGGACTCCAATGAGCAGTTCTTC,CASSLIGGDSNEQFF
-,TRBV2,-,TRBJ2-2,TGTGCCAGCACGAAGACAGTCTCCACCGGGGAGCTGTTTTTT,CASTKTVSTGELFF
-,TRBV4-3,-,TRBJ2-5,TGCGCCAGCAGCCAAGTCGAGTGGCAAGAGACCCAGTACTTC,CASSQVEWQETQYF
-,TRBV28,-,TRBJ2-7,TGTGCCGTCAGACAGTCCTACGAGCAGTACTTC,CAVRQSYEQYF
-,TRBV4-3,-,TRBJ2-7,TGCGCCAGCAGCCAAGATTCGGGGGAGCAGTACTTC,CASSQDSGEQYF
TRBD1,TRBV7-9,-,TRBJ2-2,TGTGCCAGCAGAGGGGGACAGGGGATGCGGCGAGACGGCGGGGAGCTGTTTTTT,CASRGGQGMRRDGGELFF
-,TRBV29-1,-,TRBJ1-5,TGCAGCGTTGGAGGGGGGGGAAATCAGCCCCAGCATTTT,CSVGGGGNQPQHF
-,TRBV4-1,-,TRBJ1-1,TGCGCCAGCAGCCAAGATCGGGGGTGGACTGAAGCTTTCTTT,CASSQDRGWTEAFF
-,TRBV4-2,-,TRBJ2-7,TGTGCCAGCAGCCAAGAGGCAGCGTTCTCCTACGAGCAGTACTTC,CASSQEAAFSYEQYF
-,TRBV6-4,-,TRBJ2-7,TGTGCCAGCAGTGCTTCCAGGGGCTCCTACGAGCAGTACTTC,CASSASRGSYEQYF
-,TRBV19,-,TRBJ2-7,TGTGCCAGTAGTATAGGGGACAACTCCTACGAGCAGTACTTC,CASSIGDNSYEQYF
-,TRBV4-3,-,TRBJ1-6,TGCGCCAGCAGCCAGACCCCGGACAGCTCCTATAATTCACCCCTCCACTTT,CASSQTPDSSYNSPLHF
TRBD2,TRBV30,-,TRBJ2-1,TGTGCCTGGCGACTAGCGGGGGGCTTCAATGAGCAGTTCTTC,CAWRLAGGFNEQFF